These 5 T cell receptor beta chains were sequenced from one sample in a study of CD8 T cells in ankylosing spondylitis (dated 2017 in TCRdb). Libraries came from 5' RACE. The sequencer was an Illumina HiSeq 2500. Using fastp trimming at Q25 and MiXCR clonotype assembly, TCRdb reanalyzed the public sequencing data and kept in-frame beta chains. Each entry is one CDR3 protein sequence, shown with its most common DNA and genes. The sample has roughly 190,000 distinct CDR3 sequences on record, 9.5% to 15% of them singletons. The leading ten clones occupy 16% of the sample. Sequenced sample: blood, either unsorted or a sorted T cell fraction (not recorded which). These receptors were collected from a male donor with ankylosing spondylitis or in good health (not recorded which).

This clonotype was seen more than once but under ten times. The V gene is TRBV12-5, the J gene TRBJ2-3, with TRBD2 matching over 11 bases. Losses at the gene ends were 9 bases for V and 2 bases for J; bases not matched to a gene: 10. In germline, CDR1 is LGHNT, CDR2 FRNRAP. The CDR3 contains 16 residues. CDR3 amino acids: CASEPGLAVFTDTQYF. The DNA of the CDR3 is TGTGCTAGCGAACCGGGACTAGCGGTTTTCACAGATACGCAGTATTTT. Complete variable domain (other parts from reference TRBV12-5 and TRBJ2-3): DARVTQTPRHKVTEMGQEVTMRCQPILGHNTVFWYRQTMMQGLELLAYFRNRAPLDDSGMPKDRFSAEMPDATLATLKIQPSEPRDSAVYFCASEPGLAVFTDTQYFGPGTRLTVL.

The chain employs TRBV4-1 and TRBJ2-5, with D possibly being TRBD1 (5 bases). This CDR3 is 17 amino acids long. Germline CDR1 reads MGHRA; CDR2 reads YSYEKL. With 3 bases removed from V and 2 bases from J, the gap between germline ends came to 19 bases. The chain's CDR3 is CASSHSGDNYRQETQYF. As DNA, the CDR3 is TGCGCCAGCAGCCACTCCGGAGATAATTACAGGCAAGAGACCCAGTACTTC.

Ten or more counts support this clonotype. This chain's CDR3 is CAWSVYGSSYNEQFF. The DNA of the CDR3 is TGTGCCTGGAGTGTATACGGGAGCTCCTACAATGAGCAGTTCTTC. This chain links TRBV30 with TRBJ2-1, with a weak D call TRBD2 (6 bases). The V gene's germline CDR1 is GTSNPN and CDR2 SVGIG (reference sequence). CDR3 size: 15 residues. The ends were cut back, 0 bases at V and 0 bases at J, with 9 bases in the middle. The complete variable domain, with remaining parts taken from reference TRBV30 and TRBJ2-1, reads SQTIHQWPATLVQPVGSPLSLECTVEGTSNPNLYWYRQAAGRGLQLLFYSVGIGQISSEVPQNLSASRPQDRQFILSSKKLLLSDSGFYLCAWSVYGSSYNEQFFGPGTRLTVL.

The CDR3 spells CASSLEGGGLEDTQYF. The DNA of the CDR3 is TGCGCCAGCAGCTTGGAAGGCGGGGGATTGGAAGATACGCAGTATTTT. The chain uses TRBV5-1 and TRBJ2-3; TRBD2 agrees at 7 bases. Trimming at V came to 0 bases and at J to 5 bases, leaving 9 bases not matched to a gene. Germline V gene sequence: CDR1 SGHRS, CDR2 YFSETQ. The CDR3 length is 16 residues.

In its sample, this clonotype was seen many times. This chain joins TRBV27 and TRBJ2-7; a weak D match, TRBD2 (5 bases). The germline gives CDR1 MNHEY, CDR2 SMNVEV (reference sequence). V dropped 6 bases and J dropped 2 bases, with 14 bases sitting between them. The CDR3 loop spans 14 amino acids. The DNA of the CDR3 is TGTGCCAGCAGCCCCCGGGGTGGACCCTACGAGCAGTACTTC. This gives the protein CASSPRGGPYEQYF.